The 21 T cell receptor beta chains below were found in one sample sequenced in a study of monozygotic twins with inflammatory bowel disease. TCRdb reanalyzed the 5' RACE reads and collapses them to one entry per CDR3 protein, without DNA. The sample includes approximately 400,000 distinct CDR3 sequences. The sequenced material came from blood. These receptor sequences come from a human donor with ulcerative colitis or Crohn's disease, or a healthy co-twin of an affected twin (not recorded which).

This rearrangement joins TRBV2 to TRBJ2-3; TCRdb calls TRBD2, which cannot be checked without DNA. The CDR3 covers 13 residues. The V gene's germline CDR1 is SNHLY and CDR2 FYNNEI. CDR3 residues: CASLAGSTDTQYF.

The chain employs TRBV9 and TRBJ1-6. This CDR3 is built from 14 residues. The germline CDR1 and CDR2 sequences are SGDLS and YYNGEE. The CDR3: CASSVDSKRSPLHF.

The gene calls are TRBV3-1 and TRBJ1-6. Germline CDR1 is LGHDT and CDR2 is YNNKEL (reference sequence). CDR3 size: 16 residues. The CDR3: CASSQGLAGLNSPLHF.

The chain carries TRBV11-2 and TRBJ2-3; TCRdb's D call of TRBD2 is untestable without DNA. The CDR3 covers 18 residues. Germline CDR1 SGHAT, CDR2 FQNNGV. CDR3 protein: CASSPGVLAGGGSDTQYF.

The chain carries TRBV7-2 and TRBJ2-7; no DNA is available, so the TRBD1 call from TCRdb remains unchecked. Germline values: CDR1 SGHTA, CDR2 FQGNSA. The CDR3 has 12 amino acids. The chain's CDR3 is CATISLGGEQYF.

The rearrangement links TRBV7-2 to TRBJ2-2. Germline values: CDR1 SGHTA, CDR2 FQGNSA. This CDR3 has 13 amino acids. This CDR3 is CASSLDRQRELFF. Together with reference TRBV7-2 and TRBJ2-2, the CDR3 gives the full variable domain: GAGVSQSPSNKVTEKGKDVELRCDPISGHTALYWYRQSLGQGLEFLIYFQGNSAPDKSGLPSDRFSAERTGGSVSTLTIQRTQQEDSAVYLCASSLDRQRELFFGEGSRLTVL.

The V gene is TRBV15, the J gene TRBJ2-1; TCRdb's D gene call, TRBD1, goes unchecked for lack of DNA. The CDR3 contains 15 residues. CDR1 is LNHNV, CDR2 YYDKDF, per germline (reference sequence). CDR3 sequence: CATSTSGTGYNEQFF.

V is TRBV7-2 and J is TRBJ2-3; TCRdb lists TRBD2, though no DNA is available to test this call. CDR1 is SGHTA, CDR2 FQGNSA, per germline. This CDR3 comprises 13 residues. CDR3: CASSPSSGNTQYF. The variable domain in full, completed from reference TRBV7-2 and TRBJ2-3, reads GAGVSQSPSNKVTEKGKDVELRCDPISGHTALYWYRQSLGQGLEFLIYFQGNSAPDKSGLPSDRFSAERTGGSVSTLTIQRTQQEDSAVYLCASSPSSGNTQYFGPGTRLTVL.

The CDR3 spells CASSLGGRGEQFF. This chain joins TRBV7-2 and TRBJ2-1; TCRdb selects TRBD2, and the lack of DNA leaves this call unchecked. This CDR3 is built from 13 residues. From germline, CDR1 is SGHTA and CDR2 FQGNSA.

CDR3 residues: CAWEGDRGRNIQYF. The genes are TRBV30 and TRBJ2-4; TCRdb's assignment of TRBD1 cannot be checked, as there is no DNA. The CDR3 runs to 14 residues. Germline V gives CDR1 GTSNPN, CDR2 SVGIG (reference sequence).

The V call is TRBV4-2, the J call TRBJ2-7. The CDR3 length is 14 residues. CDR1 and CDR2 (germline): LGHNA, YNFKEQ. CDR3 protein: CASSQAGNAYEQYF.

The chain couples TRBV6-2 or TRBV6-3 to TRBJ1-1; TCRdb's assignment of TRBD1 cannot be checked, as there is no DNA. CDR3 size: 15 residues. Germline assignment: CDR1 MNHEY and CDR2 SVGEGT. This chain's CDR3 is CASSALGGQRTEAFF.

The chain has TRBV7-6 and TRBJ2-3; TCRdb indicates TRBD2, and absent DNA this call remains unverified. CDR1 and CDR2 (germline): SGHVS, FNYEAQ. There are 16 residues in the CDR3. CDR3 protein: CASARLTSGGTDTQYF.

This chain connects TRBV27 to TRBJ1-5; TCRdb lists TRBD1, though no DNA is available to test this call. This CDR3 spans 19 amino acids. Germline-derived CDR1 and CDR2 are MNHEY and SMNVEV (reference sequence). The CDR3 sequence is CASSPFPQGAEEGNQPQHF.

The chain is built from TRBV28 and TRBJ1-2; the D call from TCRdb, TRBD1, cannot be confirmed without DNA. CDR1 is MDHEN and CDR2 is SYDVKM in the germline V gene. This CDR3 has 12 amino acids. The CDR3 loop is CASSLSGGGYTF.

The V call is TRBV20-1, the J call TRBJ1-1; absent DNA, TCRdb's TRBD1 call cannot be checked. Looked up from germline, CDR1 is DFQATT and CDR2 is SNEGSKA (reference sequence). The CDR3 is 13 residues long. CDR3 protein: CSARGRGYTEAFF.

The chain employs TRBV24-1 and TRBJ2-7; the TCRdb D gene call, TRBD2, has no DNA to confirm it. The germline CDR1 and CDR2 sequences are KGHDR and SFDVKD. The CDR3 contains 15 residues. This CDR3 is CATSDSTAGYHEQYF.

This rearrangement joins TRBV4-2 to TRBJ2-1; as DNA is missing, the TRBD2 call by TCRdb cannot be tested. Looked up from germline, CDR1 is LGHNA and CDR2 is YNFKEQ. There are 17 residues in the CDR3. The chain's CDR3 is CASSQETSSPPYNEQFF.

V is TRBV28 and J is TRBJ1-1; the D gene TCRdb calls, TRBD1, cannot be checked with no DNA. The germline V gene has CDR1 MDHEN and CDR2 SYDVKM. The CDR3 loop spans 17 amino acids. This CDR3 reads CASSRLGGRVGWTEAFF.

CDR3 sequence reads: CASSQDGPRANYGYTF. This chain joins TRBV3-1 and TRBJ1-2. Per the germline V gene, CDR1 is LGHDT and CDR2 is YNNKEL (reference sequence). CDR3 length: 16 amino acids.

The chain combines TRBV6-2 or TRBV6-3 with TRBJ2-7. The CDR3 length is 11 residues. The germline V gene encodes CDR1 MNHEY and CDR2 SVGEGT. The CDR3 region is CASSYYYEQYF.